This section outlines one T cell receptor beta chain sequence together with its context. The source of the sample is a study of blood T cell repertoires in COVID-19. On the study more broadly: Samples of COVID-19 (acute and convalescent) were obtained from the United States, Italy and Spain. Sample material is recorded as cDNA or gDNA derived from T cells, B-cell-depleted T cells, or PBMCs.

Methods used by the authors: Reference gene primers were amplified, and this amplification served to estimate nucleated cell counts. The protocol was immunoSEQ multiplex PCR, while the TCRdb copy is restricted to in-frame clones and leaves out a portion. V and J calls and clone size are those listed in that table; D and trimming were worked out from the DNA. The sample lists 30,000 or so clones; approximately 95% were seen once. The CDR3 has 16 amino acids. With 7 bases removed from V and 4 bases from J, the gap between germline ends came to 22 bases. Germline V CDR1 and CDR2: MNHNY, SVGAGI (reference sequence).

Sequencing was performed on peripheral blood. The genes are TRBV6-6 and TRBJ1-2; weak D call: TRBD1 (5 bases). This receptor was taken from a male donor with active COVID-19. The CDR3 region is CASTLTGGDRRYGYTF. The CDR3 nucleotides are TGTGCCAGCACCTTAACCGGCGGGGACCGTCGCTATGGCTACACCTTC.